Listed below are T cell receptor beta chains from one sample, sequenced in a study of T cell clusters in autoimmune cytopenias. TCRdb re-called the multiplex PCR reads and catalogs CDR3 proteins one per entry, DNA excluded. This sample's table reports 6,000 to 8,000 distinct CDR3 sequences. The sample was peripheral blood. The receptors here all came from a human donor with an autoimmune cytopenia or autoimmune hepatitis (not recorded which). Both conserved end residues are part of each CDR3. Rows give clone size only sometimes, using once, few, many, or a class for an expanded clone.

>.|TRBV4-3|14|TRBJ2-7
CASSHGTGSYEQYF
>.|TRBV4-3|16|TRBJ2-3
CASSQDGSGNTDTQYF
>medium-sized|TRBV6-1|15|TRBJ1-4
CAIQRQGAINEKLFF
>.|TRBV6-2/TRBV6-3|12|TRBJ1-1
CASSYPNTEAFF
>medium-sized|TRBV27|16|TRBJ1-3
CASSRGTGSSGNTIYF
>medium-sized|TRBV7-9|15|TRBJ1-4
CASSPPGTANEKLFF
>.|TRBV5-1|14|TRBJ2-1
CASSPGGAHNEQFF
>medium-sized|TRBV5-6|13|TRBJ2-3
CASSLPVTDTQYF
>.|TRBV7-2|18|TRBJ2-5
CASSLEVVASGSGETQYF
>.|TRBV6-2/TRBV6-3|14|TRBJ2-7
CASSYRWGDYEQYF
>medium-sized|TRBV6-2/TRBV6-3|14|TRBJ1-1
CASSHDRMNTEAFF
>.|TRBV2|15|TRBJ2-3
CASSELGQRGDTQYF
>.|TRBV18|15|TRBJ1-1
CASLPLEALRTEAFF
>.|TRBV28|16|TRBJ2-7
CASSTDKQFPDYEQYF
>.|TRBV4-2|19|TRBJ1-1
CASSQDGADWGAMNTEAFF
>medium-sized|TRBV18|15|TRBJ2-2
CASSPITGGTGELFF
>.|TRBV7-9|18|TRBJ2-7
CASSTSTGRAEFSYEQYF
>medium-sized|TRBV6-2/TRBV6-3|14|TRBJ2-1
CASSWKRGANEQFF
>medium-sized|TRBV18|18|TRBJ2-2
CASSPPSGTEPNTGELFF
>medium-sized|TRBV6-5|12|TRBJ2-7
CASSFDRDEQYF
>.|TRBV20-1|13|TRBJ1-5
CSAKEVRSEAQHF
>.|TRBV7-2|14|TRBJ1-1
CASSLRSLNTEAFF
>.|TRBV7-3|15|TRBJ1-6
CASSLIGRPESPLHF
>.|TRBV10-3|16|TRBJ1-5
CAISEGGTGRNQPQHF
>.|TRBV20-1|13|TRBJ1-2
CSASGRTNYGYTF
>.|TRBV7-9|13|TRBJ2-5
CASSLDRYNEQYF
>.|TRBV18|16|TRBJ1-1
CASSPRQPRGATEAFF
>.|TRBV7-2|12|TRBJ1-2
CASSSGGRGYTF
>medium-sized|TRBV27|14|TRBJ2-1
CASINYARGDEQFF
>medium-sized|TRBV6-5|16|TRBJ1-4
CASSPRQMATNEKLFF
>medium-sized|TRBV15|15|TRBJ2-6
CATSRDLSGANVLTF
>medium-sized|TRBV6-5|16|TRBJ2-7
CASSYDLGQARYEQYF
>.|TRBV4-2|17|TRBJ1-3
CASSQEVRFFSGNTIYF
>.|TRBV7-3|14|TRBJ2-3
CASSLLNSADTQYF
>medium-sized|TRBV5-4|15|TRBJ2-3
CASSLEGLNTDTQYF
>.|TRBV11-3|16|TRBJ2-2
CASSPRQGPYTGEPFF
>.|TRBV11-2|13|TRBJ2-7
CASSLSGWNEQYF
>medium-sized|TRBV30|16|TRBJ2-2
CAWSYVEGLFTGELFF
>.|TRBV4-3|16|TRBJ2-3
CASSQDSSGGADTQYF
>.|TRBV29-1|13|TRBJ1-3
CSVMGDPGNTIYF
>medium-sized|TRBV30|14|TRBJ1-3
CACQTGNSGNTIYF
>.|TRBV4-1|15|TRBJ2-7
CASSQDLPGSYEQYF
>.|TRBV19|13|TRBJ1-2
CASSRAGVYGYTF
>.|TRBV5-1|15|TRBJ2-4
CASSPEPQAKNIQYF
>.|TRBV28|17|TRBJ2-7
CASSSPTPGLPRNEQYF
>.|TRBV4-2|14|TRBJ1-2
CASSQDRSNYSYTF
>.|TRBV18|16|TRBJ2-1
CASSSLTSGGYNEQFF